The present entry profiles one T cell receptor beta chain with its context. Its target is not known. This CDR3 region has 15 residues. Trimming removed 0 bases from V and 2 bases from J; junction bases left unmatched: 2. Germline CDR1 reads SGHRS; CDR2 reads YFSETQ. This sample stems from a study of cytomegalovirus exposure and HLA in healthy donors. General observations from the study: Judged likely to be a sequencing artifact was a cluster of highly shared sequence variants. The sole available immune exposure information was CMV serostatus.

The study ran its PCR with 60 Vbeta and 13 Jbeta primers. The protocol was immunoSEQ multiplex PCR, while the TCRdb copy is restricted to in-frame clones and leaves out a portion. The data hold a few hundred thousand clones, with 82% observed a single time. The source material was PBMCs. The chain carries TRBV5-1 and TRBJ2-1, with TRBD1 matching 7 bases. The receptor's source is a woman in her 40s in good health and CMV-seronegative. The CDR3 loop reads CASSLGTGPYNEQFF. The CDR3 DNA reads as TGCGCCAGCAGCTTGGGGACAGGACCCTACAATGAGCAGTTCTTC. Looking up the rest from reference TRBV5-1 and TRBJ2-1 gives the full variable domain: KAGVTQTPRYLIKTRGQQVTLSCSPISGHRSVSWYQQTPGQGLQFLFEYFSETQRNKGNFPGRFSGRQFSNSRSEMNVSTLELGDSALYLCASSLGTGPYNEQFFGPGTRLTVL.